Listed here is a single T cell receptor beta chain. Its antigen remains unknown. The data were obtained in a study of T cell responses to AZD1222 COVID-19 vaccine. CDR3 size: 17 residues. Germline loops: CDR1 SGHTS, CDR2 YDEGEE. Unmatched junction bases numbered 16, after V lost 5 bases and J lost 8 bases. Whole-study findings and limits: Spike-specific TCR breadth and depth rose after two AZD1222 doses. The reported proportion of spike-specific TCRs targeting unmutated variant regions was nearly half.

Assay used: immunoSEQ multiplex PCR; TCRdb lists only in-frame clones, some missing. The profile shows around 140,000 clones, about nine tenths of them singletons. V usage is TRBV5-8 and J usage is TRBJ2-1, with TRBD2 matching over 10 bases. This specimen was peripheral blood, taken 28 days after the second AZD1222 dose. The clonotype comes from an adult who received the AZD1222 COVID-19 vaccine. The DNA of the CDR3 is TGTGCCAGCAGGAGTCCTTCCCTAGCGGGAGCGGGGCATGAGCAGTTCTTC. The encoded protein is CASRSPSLAGAGHEQFF.